The 13 T cell receptor beta chains below come from one sample, sequenced in a study of blood T cell repertoires in COVID-19. Some clones are missing from TCRdb's copy, which holds only in-frame ones; the method was immunoSEQ multiplex PCR. The sample has roughly 150,000 clones; about nine tenths are singletons. The specimen sequenced was peripheral blood. Every receptor here comes from a woman in her 70s with acute or convalescent COVID-19.

V usage is TRBV7-2 and J usage is TRBJ1-6, with 9 bases identical to TRBD1. This CDR3 is built from 15 residues. Unmatched junction bases numbered 10, after V lost 7 bases and J lost 9 bases. Germline CDR1 SGHTA, CDR2 FQGNSA. The CDR3 sequence: CASTKSGTGPSPLHF. The DNA of the CDR3 is TGTGCCAGCACCAAATCCGGGACAGGGCCTTCACCCCTCCACTTT.

This rearrangement joins TRBV28 to TRBJ1-2; 9 bases are shared with TRBD1. V lost 6 bases to trimming and J lost 8 bases; unmatched junction nucleotides: 7. The CDR3 consists of 13 residues. Germline V lookup: CDR1 MDHEN, CDR2 SYDVKM. CDR3 sequence reads: CASRTGTGKGYTF. The CDR3 nucleotides are TGTGCCAGCAGAACCGGGACAGGGAAAGGCTACACCTTC.

The gene calls are TRBV5-5 and TRBJ2-7, with D possibly matching TRBD2 (6 bases). Germline V gene sequence: CDR1 SGHKS, CDR2 YYEKEE (reference sequence). V gave up 0 bases and J gave up 4 bases, with 17 bases separating them. The CDR3 spans 16 residues. CDR3 sequence (DNA): TGTGCCAGCAGCTTGGGTGGGGGGAACATCCCTTACGAGCAGTACTTC. This sequence encodes CASSLGGGNIPYEQYF.

This clone was found a few times. This same CDR3 is encoded by further DNA sequences in the sample. V gene TRBV5-1 combines with J gene TRBJ1-1, with D maybe TRBD1 (6 bases). The CDR3 covers 15 residues. CDR1 is SGHRS, CDR2 YFSETQ, per germline. V was pared by 0 bases and J by 0 bases, with 9 bases between. This chain's CDR3 is CASSLVTGLNTEAFF. The CDR3, as DNA: TGCGCCAGCAGCTTGGTTACAGGGTTGAACACTGAAGCTTTCTTT. Full variable domain (rest looked up from reference TRBV5-1 and TRBJ1-1): KAGVTQTPRYLIKTRGQQVTLSCSPISGHRSVSWYQQTPGQGLQFLFEYFSETQRNKGNFPGRFSGRQFSNSRSEMNVSTLELGDSALYLCASSLVTGLNTEAFFGQGTRLTVV.

The rearrangement links TRBV6-6 to TRBJ1-1; D is possibly TRBD1 (5 bases). The CDR3 has 15 amino acids. V lost 4 bases, J lost 4 bases, and 16 bases lay in between. Germline V CDR1 and CDR2: MNHNY, SVGAGI (reference sequence). The CDR3 DNA reads as TGTGCCAGCAGTTGGACATCGGAAAGTGTCACTGAAGCTTTCTTT. Its translation: CASSWTSESVTEAFF.

The chain carries TRBV6-4 and TRBJ2-7; 9 bases are a match to TRBD1. Germline CDR1 is MRHNA and CDR2 is SNTAGT. The CDR3 has 13 residues. J lost 4 bases, V lost 4 bases, and 2 bases had no gene match. DNA for the CDR3: TGTGCCAGCAGTGTGACAGGGGGATACGAGCAGTACGTC. Translating it yields CASSVTGGYEQYV.

This sequence joins TRBV2 and TRBJ2-5; 10 bases agree with TRBD1. Germline trimming cut 6 bases from V and 2 bases from J; bases unmatched to any gene: 3. The CDR3 has 14 residues. Germline loops: CDR1 SNHLY, CDR2 FYNNEI. The CDR3 protein is CASSRDRGQETQYF. Here the CDR3 DNA reads TGTGCCAGCAGCCGGGACAGGGGTCAAGAGACCCAGTACTTC.

V usage is TRBV13 and J usage is TRBJ2-1, with D possibly being TRBD2 (6 bases). Germline values: CDR1 PRHDT, CDR2 FYEKMQ (reference sequence). CDR3 length: 11 amino acids. Trimming pared 5 bases from V and 9 bases from J, leaving 8 bases between. The CDR3 sequence is CASSPGVEQFF. As DNA, the CDR3 is TGTGCCAGCAGCCCGGGGGTTGAGCAGTTCTTC.

This sequence joins TRBV13 and TRBJ2-1; 10 bases match TRBD1. V trimming: 4 bases; J trimming: 7 bases; junction bases outside the gene matches: 7. Germline assignment: CDR1 PRHDT and CDR2 FYEKMQ (reference sequence). The CDR3 sequence is 15 residues long. CDR3 bases: TGTGCCAGCAGCTCCGGGACAGGGGCATGGAATGAGCAGTTCTTC. This translates into CASSSGTGAWNEQFF. Supplemented by reference TRBV13 and TRBJ2-1, the full variable domain reads AAGVIQSPRHLIKEKRETATLKCYPIPRHDTVYWYQQGPGQDPQFLISFYEKMQSDKGSIPDRFSAQQFSDYHSELNMSSLELGDSALYFCASSSGTGAWNEQFFGPGTRLTVL.

The gene calls are TRBV3-1 (or the pseudogene TRBV3-2) and TRBJ1-3; a possible D gene is TRBD1 (6 bases). Trimming left V 4 bases short and J 0 bases short, with 7 bases between. This CDR3 has 14 amino acids. In germline, CDR1 is LGHDT, CDR2 YNNKEL (reference sequence). In DNA, the CDR3 is TGTGCCAGCAGCCCGGACAGCTCTGGAAACACCATATATTTT. Translation: CASSPDSSGNTIYF.

The J gene is TRBJ1-1, the V gene TRBV12-3 or TRBV12-4; the D gene is possibly TRBD1 (6 bases). The CDR3 consists of 13 residues. V was shortened by 8 bases and J by 5 bases, with 15 bases between the two germline ends. The DNA for the CDR3 is TGTGCCAGCGCCGATTGGGGGCGGACTGAAGCTTTCTTT. Residues: CASADWGRTEAFF.

The chain uses TRBV2 and TRBJ1-5; 10 positions agree with TRBD1. This CDR3 contains 13 residues. V was clipped by 6 bases and J by 7 bases; unmatched bases: 3. Per the germline V gene, CDR1 is SNHLY and CDR2 is FYNNEI. CDR3: CASRGTGVQPQHF. In DNA, the CDR3 is TGTGCCAGCAGGGGGACAGGGGTCCAGCCCCAGCATTTT.

V and J are TRBV12-3 or TRBV12-4 and TRBJ2-1; D uncertain. V shed 7 bases and J shed 9 bases, with 10 bases lying between them. CDR3 length: 11 amino acids. The CDR3, as DNA: TGTGCCAGCAAAAGACTCGGTGAGCAGTTCTTC. Its protein product is CASKRLGEQFF.